This T cell receptor (beta chain) was profiled in a study of OX40 agonist ivuxolimab in advanced cancers. Measured with immunoSEQ multiplex PCR; TCRdb has only the in-frame clones, and not every one. The sample lists around 56,000 clones; roughly 91% were seen once. Sequencing used CD4+ or CD8+ T cells sorted from blood, obtained in a trial of the OX40 agonist ivuxolimab. This sequence originates from an adult with an advanced solid tumor such as melanoma, head and neck, liver or kidney cancer.

The CDR3 is CASSSQGGVDEQYF. The DNA for the CDR3 is TGTGCCAGCAGCTCTCAGGGGGGAGTCGACGAGCAGTACTTC. The chain has TRBV11-2 and TRBJ2-7; a weak D match, TRBD1 (7 bases). Germline V gene sequence: CDR1 SGHAT, CDR2 FQNNGV. This CDR3 is 14 amino acids long. Between the trimmed V and J ends, which lost 4 bases and 5 bases, there was a span of 15 bases.